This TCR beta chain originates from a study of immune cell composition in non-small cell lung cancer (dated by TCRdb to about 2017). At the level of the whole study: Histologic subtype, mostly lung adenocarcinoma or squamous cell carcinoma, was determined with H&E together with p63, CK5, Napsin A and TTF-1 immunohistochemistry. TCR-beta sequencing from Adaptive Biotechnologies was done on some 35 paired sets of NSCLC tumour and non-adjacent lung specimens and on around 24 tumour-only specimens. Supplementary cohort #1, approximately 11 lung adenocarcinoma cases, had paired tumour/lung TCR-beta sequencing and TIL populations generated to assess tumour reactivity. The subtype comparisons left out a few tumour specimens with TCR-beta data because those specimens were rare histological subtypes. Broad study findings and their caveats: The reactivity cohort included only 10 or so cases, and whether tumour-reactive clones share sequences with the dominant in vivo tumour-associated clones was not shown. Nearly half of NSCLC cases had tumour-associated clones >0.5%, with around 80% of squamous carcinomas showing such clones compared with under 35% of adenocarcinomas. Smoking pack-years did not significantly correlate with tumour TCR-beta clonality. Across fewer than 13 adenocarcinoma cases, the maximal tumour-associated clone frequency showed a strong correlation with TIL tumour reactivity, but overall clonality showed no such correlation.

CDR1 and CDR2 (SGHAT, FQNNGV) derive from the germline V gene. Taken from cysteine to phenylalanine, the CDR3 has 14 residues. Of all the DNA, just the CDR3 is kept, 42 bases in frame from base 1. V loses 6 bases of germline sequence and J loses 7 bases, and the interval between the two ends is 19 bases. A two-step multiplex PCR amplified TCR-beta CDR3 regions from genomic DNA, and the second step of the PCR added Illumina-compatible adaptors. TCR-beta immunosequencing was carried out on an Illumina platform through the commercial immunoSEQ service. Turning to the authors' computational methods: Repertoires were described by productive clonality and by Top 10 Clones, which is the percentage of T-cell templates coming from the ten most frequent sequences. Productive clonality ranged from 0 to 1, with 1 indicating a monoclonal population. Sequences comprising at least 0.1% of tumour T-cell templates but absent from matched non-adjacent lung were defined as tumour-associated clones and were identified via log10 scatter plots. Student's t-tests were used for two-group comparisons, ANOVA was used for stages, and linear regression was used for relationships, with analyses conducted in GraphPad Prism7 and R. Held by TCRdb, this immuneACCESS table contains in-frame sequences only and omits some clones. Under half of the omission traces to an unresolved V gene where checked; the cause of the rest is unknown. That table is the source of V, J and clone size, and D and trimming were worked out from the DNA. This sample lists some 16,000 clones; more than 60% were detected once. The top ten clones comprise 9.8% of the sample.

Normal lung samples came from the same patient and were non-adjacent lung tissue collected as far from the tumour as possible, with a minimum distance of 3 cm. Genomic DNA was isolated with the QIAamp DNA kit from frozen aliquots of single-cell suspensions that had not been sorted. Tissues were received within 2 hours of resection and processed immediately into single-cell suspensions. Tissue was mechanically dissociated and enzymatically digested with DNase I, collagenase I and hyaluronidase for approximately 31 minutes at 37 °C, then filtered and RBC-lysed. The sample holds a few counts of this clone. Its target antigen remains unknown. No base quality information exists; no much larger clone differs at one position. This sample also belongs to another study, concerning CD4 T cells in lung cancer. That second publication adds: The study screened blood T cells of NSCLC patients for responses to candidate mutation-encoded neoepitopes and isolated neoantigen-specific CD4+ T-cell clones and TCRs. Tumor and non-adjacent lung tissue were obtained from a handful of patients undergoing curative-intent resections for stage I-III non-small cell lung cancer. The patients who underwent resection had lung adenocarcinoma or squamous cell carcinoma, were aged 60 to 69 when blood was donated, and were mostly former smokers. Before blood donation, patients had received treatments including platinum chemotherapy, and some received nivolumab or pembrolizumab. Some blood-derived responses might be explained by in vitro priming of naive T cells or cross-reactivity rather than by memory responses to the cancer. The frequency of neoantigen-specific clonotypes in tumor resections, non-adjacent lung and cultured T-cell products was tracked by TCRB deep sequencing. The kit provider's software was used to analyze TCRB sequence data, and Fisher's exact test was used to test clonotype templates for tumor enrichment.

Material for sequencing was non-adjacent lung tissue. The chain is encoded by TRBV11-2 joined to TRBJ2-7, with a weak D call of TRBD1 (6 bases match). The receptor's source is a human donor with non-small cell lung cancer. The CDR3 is CASRPATGTLEQYF. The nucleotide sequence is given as TGTGCCAGCAGGCCCGCGACAGGCACCCTGGAGCAGTACTTC.